The rows below give T cell receptor beta chains drawn from one sample of a study of response to subunit inactivated influenza vaccine. Via MiXCR, TCRdb re-called the RT-PCR reads, giving one row per CDR3 protein. This table holds about 580,000 distinct CDR3 sequences, less than 15% found once. Specimen: PBMCs from blood, collected roughly 12 days after vaccination. All receptors come from a man between 45 and 60 years old who received an inactivated influenza vaccine. Both conserved end residues are part of each CDR3. The D gene is left open where the match is weak. Size values are once, few and many counts, or a class for expanded clones, and some rows have none.

NA,TRBJ2-1,few,TRBV12-3/TRBV12-4,TGTGCCAGCAGCCCCAGCGGCGCCTCCTACAATGAGCAGTTCTTC,CASSPSGASYNEQFF
NA,TRBJ2-5,NA,TRBV7-8,TGTGCCAGCAGCCCCCACGTCACAGGGATGGTGCGAGAGACCCAGTACTTC,CASSPHVTGMVRETQYF
NA,TRBJ2-1,NA,TRBV12-3/TRBV12-4,TGTGCCAGCCGCGGGTCGGGGGTTAATGAGCAGTTCTTC,CASRGSGVNEQFF
TRBD1,TRBJ2-5,many,TRBV29-1,TGCAGCGAGGGGGGGACAGGGAAAGAGACCCAGTACTTC,CSEGGTGKETQYF
TRBD2,TRBJ2-1,many,TRBV29-1,TGCAGCGTTGTAGGCGGGAGCTCCTACAATGAGCAGTTCTTC,CSVVGGSSYNEQFF
NA,TRBJ2-1,NA,TRBV5-6,TGTGCCAGCAGCAGAGGGACCCTGGCCCACAATGAGCAGTTCTTC,CASSRGTLAHNEQFF
NA,TRBJ1-5,NA,TRBV4-3,TGCGCCAGCAGCCAAGTTCTCGGGAGATCGAGCAATCAGCCCCAGCATTTT,CASSQVLGRSSNQPQHF
NA,TRBJ1-2,few,TRBV20-1,TGCAGTGCTAGAGATCTCGACAGGAACTATGGCTACACCTTC,CSARDLDRNYGYTF
NA,TRBJ1-2,few,TRBV29-1,TGCAGCGTTGATGTGGGCACATCGAATGGCTACACCTTC,CSVDVGTSNGYTF
NA,TRBJ1-3,few,TRBV12-3/TRBV12-4,TGTGCCAGCAGTTTAGTACTCCTAAACTCTGGAAACACCATATATTTT,CASSLVLLNSGNTIYF
NA,TRBJ2-3,NA,TRBV15,TGTGCCACCAGCAGAGTCTTTGGGGGGGCAACAGATACGCAGTATTTT,CATSRVFGGATDTQYF
TRBD1,TRBJ2-7,NA,TRBV15,TGTGCCACCAGCAGAAGTGCAGGGGGCTACTACGAGCAGTACTTC,CATSRSAGGYYEQYF
NA,TRBJ2-2,NA,TRBV18,TGTGCCAGCTCACCGTCGAATGCGGGACTTAACACCGGGGAGCTGTTTTTT,CASSPSNAGLNTGELFF
TRBD2,TRBJ2-5,NA,TRBV20-1,TGCAGTGCTCCGGGACTAGCACAAGAGACCCAGTACTTC,CSAPGLAQETQYF
TRBD1,TRBJ1-5,NA,TRBV6-5,TGTGCCAGCAGTTACTCGAAGTATAGGGACAGGGTGAATCAGCCCCAGCATTTT,CASSYSKYRDRVNQPQHF
NA,TRBJ2-7,few,TRBV4-3,TGCGCCAGCAGCCCCGCCCGGGGAGTGGGCTACGAGCAGTACTTC,CASSPARGVGYEQYF
TRBD1,TRBJ2-2,NA,TRBV12-3/TRBV12-4,TGTGCCAGCAGCCGGACAGGGGAGATGCCCGGGGAGCTGTTTTTT,CASSRTGEMPGELFF
NA,TRBJ2-3,NA,TRBV7-9,TGTGCCAGCACCGATCACCCGGGCCAGGTCACAGATACGCAGTATTTT,CASTDHPGQVTDTQYF
NA,TRBJ2-7,NA,TRBV18,TGTGCCAGCTCACCAGGGGCCGCCTACGAGCAGTACTTC,CASSPGAAYEQYF
TRBD2,TRBJ2-1,NA,TRBV12-3/TRBV12-4,TGTGCCAGCAGTTTAGACCTAGCGGGAGTATATGAGCAGTTCTTC,CASSLDLAGVYEQFF
NA,TRBJ2-2,NA,TRBV20-1,TGCAGTGCTAGAGATCCGAGGGCCGGGGAGCTGTTTTTT,CSARDPRAGELFF
NA,TRBJ2-5,NA,TRBV25-1,TGTGCCAGCAGTGAACCCCGGACCCTGGCCGAGACCCAGTACTTC,CASSEPRTLAETQYF
TRBD2,TRBJ2-7,few,TRBV10-3,TGTGCCATCAGTGACGGGTCGAGGACTAGCGGGCGCGAGCAGTACTTC,CAISDGSRTSGREQYF
NA,TRBJ1-1,many,TRBV28,TGTGCCAGCAGTTTTGCCCAGGAGATTAAAGCTTTCTTT,CASSFAQEIKAFF
TRBD1,TRBJ2-7,NA,TRBV29-1,TGCAGCGTGGCCGGGACAGGGGACAACGAGCAGTACTTC,CSVAGTGDNEQYF
TRBD1,TRBJ1-5,few,TRBV20-1,TGCAGTGCTAGGGGACAGGTCGATCAGCCCCAGCATTTT,CSARGQVDQPQHF
NA,TRBJ1-1,few,TRBV5-1,TGCGCCAGCAGCGGAGACGGGGGAAGGGGAACTGAAGCTTTCTTT,CASSGDGGRGTEAFF
NA,TRBJ1-1,NA,TRBV4-3,TGCGCCAGCAGCCAAGAAAAGGGAATGGGGGCTTTCTTT,CASSQEKGMGAFF
TRBD1,TRBJ2-7,many,TRBV7-6,TGTGCCAGCAGCCAGGACAGGGGGTCCTACGAGCAGTACTTC,CASSQDRGSYEQYF
TRBD1,TRBJ2-3,NA,TRBV24-1,TGTGCCACCAGTGAGCGACAGGGTCTGCTAGATACGCAGTATTTT,CATSERQGLLDTQYF
NA,TRBJ2-7,few,TRBV28,TGTGCCAGCAGTTTATCTGGGTTCGGGGGCGAGCAGTACTTC,CASSLSGFGGEQYF
NA,TRBJ2-7,few,TRBV4-2,TGTGCCAGCAGCCAAGATGGGTCGCGGAAGCAGTACTTC,CASSQDGSRKQYF
NA,TRBJ2-1,few,TRBV29-1,TGCAGCGTTGAAACCGGTAGCTCCTACAATGAGCAGTTCTTC,CSVETGSSYNEQFF
NA,TRBJ2-3,few,TRBV5-1,TGCGCCAGCAGCCCCCTTGGTGAGGGCACAGATACGCAGTATTTT,CASSPLGEGTDTQYF
NA,TRBJ2-1,NA,TRBV12-3/TRBV12-4,TGTGCCAGCAGACGACAGGGAGGCTCCTACAATGAGCAGTTCTTC,CASRRQGGSYNEQFF
TRBD2,TRBJ2-1,few,TRBV6-1,TGTGCCAGCAGTCGGAGACTAGCGGGGGACGGTGAGCAGTTCTTC,CASSRRLAGDGEQFF
TRBD1,TRBJ2-7,NA,TRBV4-1,TGCGCCAGCAGCCAATCCGGGACAGGGGGCTGGGCAGGGTACGAGCAGTACTTC,CASSQSGTGGWAGYEQYF
NA,TRBJ2-2,NA,TRBV10-3,TGTGCCATCCGCGGGGAATCGAACACCGGGGAGCTGTTTTTT,CAIRGESNTGELFF
NA,TRBJ1-5,NA,TRBV5-5,TGTGCCAGCACCCAAGGACCATCCACTCAGCCCCAGCATTTT,CASTQGPSTQPQHF
NA,TRBJ2-1,few,TRBV24-1,TGTGCCACCAGTGATGGTGGTAGCGGAACCTACAATGAGCAGTTCTTC,CATSDGGSGTYNEQFF
NA,TRBJ2-2,few,TRBV12-3/TRBV12-4,TGTGCCAGCAGGCCTGAAGGTGGGGGCCTTTTCTTCACCGGGGAGCTGTTTTTT,CASRPEGGGLFFTGELFF